These 18 T cell receptor beta chains came from one sample sequenced in a study of OX40 agonist ivuxolimab in advanced cancers. Profiling relied on immunoSEQ multiplex PCR, and the TCRdb table lists in-frame clones only, not all of them. The profile shows some 90,000 clones, about 90% of them singletons. The specimen was CD4+ or CD8+ T cells sorted from blood, collected in a trial of the OX40 agonist ivuxolimab. The source is an adult with an advanced solid tumor such as melanoma, head and neck, liver or kidney cancer.

The V call is TRBV7-2, the J call TRBJ1-5; D is unresolved. Germline V gene data show CDR1 as SGHTA and CDR2 as FQGNSA. Trimming took off 5 bases at V and 6 bases at J, with 11 bases between the two ends. The length of the CDR3 is 13 residues. CDR3 amino acids: CASSVGAGQPQHF. The CDR3 bases are TGTGCCAGCAGCGTAGGAGCCGGTCAGCCCCAGCATTTT. The whole variable domain, remainder taken from reference TRBV7-2 and TRBJ1-5, is GAGVSQSPSNKVTEKGKDVELRCDPISGHTALYWYRQSLGQGLEFLIYFQGNSAPDKSGLPSDRFSAERTGGSVSTLTIQRTQQEDSAVYLCASSVGAGQPQHFGDGTRLSIL.

The V and J genes are TRBV15 and TRBJ2-3, with D possibly being TRBD2 (6 bases). The CDR3 covers 15 residues. V was cut by 0 bases and J by 2 bases, with 9 bases left in between. Germline V gene lookup returns CDR1 LNHNV and CDR2 YYDKDF (reference sequence). CDR3 amino acids: CATSRDPSDTDTQYF. CDR3 nucleotides: TGTGCCACCAGCAGAGACCCTAGCGACACAGATACGCAGTATTTT.

Concerning this clone: Other DNA sequences within the sample encode an identical CDR3. The V and J genes are TRBV7-2 and TRBJ2-1; a weak D match, TRBD1 (5 bases). Germline CDR1 and CDR2: SGHTA and FQGNSA. The CDR3 loop spans 15 amino acids. Trimming took off 3 bases at V and 0 bases at J, with 9 bases between the two ends. The CDR3 DNA reads as TGTGCCAGCAGCTTGGGGCAGGGCTCCTACAATGAGCAGTTCTTC. Protein sequence: CASSLGQGSYNEQFF.

The chain carries TRBV18 and TRBJ2-2; a possible D gene is TRBD2 (5 bases). Trimming pared 3 bases from V and 2 bases from J, leaving 13 bases between. The germline CDR1 and CDR2 sequences are KGHSH and LQKENI. The CDR3 extends over 16 amino acids. The CDR3, as DNA: TGTGCCAGCTCACCCGGGGTAGGAGTTAACACCGGGGAGCTGTTTTTT. Translated: CASSPGVGVNTGELFF.

For the CDR3, the DNA is TGTGCCAGCATGGGGCGGATTCTGGTAGATACGCAGTATTTT. Its translation: CASMGRILVDTQYF. The chain recombines TRBV2 with TRBJ2-3; a possible D gene is TRBD1 (5 bases). This CDR3 region has 14 residues. From germline, CDR1 is SNHLY and CDR2 FYNNEI. The V end lost 7 bases, the J end lost 5 bases, and 16 bases lay between the germline ends.

The CDR3 DNA reads as TGTGCCAGCAGCTTAGATGGGGCGCAGTATTTT. Its translation is CASSLDGAQYF. The rearrangement uses TRBV11-3 and TRBJ2-3; D call uncertain. The CDR3 spans 11 residues. The V gene's germline CDR1 is SGHNT and CDR2 YENEEA. V lost 0 bases, J lost 10 bases, and 5 bases lay in between.

The J gene is TRBJ1-2, the V gene TRBV6-1; 7 bases line up with TRBD1. Germline V gene data show CDR1 as MNHNS and CDR2 as SASEGT. The V and J ends lost 1 base and 8 bases, in that order; junction bases with no gene match: 16. The CDR3 is 17 residues long. CDR3 in amino acids: CASSEGVGTASLRGYTF. CDR3 bases: TGTGCCAGCAGTGAAGGCGTTGGGACAGCGTCCCTTAGGGGCTACACCTTC.

This clone was detected once. The chain has TRBV15 and TRBJ2-2; 7 bases map to TRBD1. The CDR3 consists of 16 residues. Germline CDR1 reads LNHNV; CDR2 reads YYDKDF (reference sequence). The ends lost 0 bases at V and 5 bases at J; junction bases unmatched: 6. CDR3 nucleotides: TGTGCCACCAGCAGAGACAGACAGGGAGTTACCGGGGAGCTGTTTTTT. It encodes CATSRDRQGVTGELFF.

This chain uses TRBV10-3 with TRBJ2-5, with D possibly being TRBD1 or TRBD2 (6 bases each). Germline V lookup: CDR1 ENHRY, CDR2 SYGVKD. Trimming pared 10 bases from V and 7 bases from J, leaving 19 bases between. The CDR3 has 13 residues. The CDR3 is CATQEGEWGTQYF. CDR3 nucleotide sequence: TGTGCCACGCAGGAGGGGGAGTGGGGGACCCAGTACTTC.

The gene calls are TRBV25-1 and TRBJ1-1; D may be TRBD1 (5 bases). V was trimmed by 7 bases and J by 1 base, leaving 10 bases between them. The germline gives CDR1 MGHDK, CDR2 SYGVNS. The CDR3 consists of 13 residues. The CDR3 region is CASTYTGNTEAFF. CDR3 sequence (DNA): TGTGCCAGCACTTATACAGGGAACACTGAAGCTTTCTTT.

The chain carries TRBV19 and TRBJ1-1; D may be TRBD1 (5 bases). Germline CDR1 reads LNHDA; CDR2 reads SQIVND (reference sequence). The CDR3 consists of 14 residues. The V end was cut by 6 bases, the J end by 11 bases, with 22 bases between. The CDR3 region has the DNA TGTGCCAGTAGCACAAGGGGTAGGAGCCGGGTGGCTTTCTTT. Amino acids: CASSTRGRSRVAFF.

The J gene is TRBJ1-1, the V gene TRBV28; TRBD1 is a possible D gene (5 bases). From germline, CDR1 is MDHEN and CDR2 SYDVKM. The CDR3 is 16 residues long. Trimming removed 2 bases from V and 1 base from J, with 14 bases in between. DNA of the CDR3: TGTGCCAGCAGTTTAACTTCGGGGAGGGGGAACACTGAAGCTTTCTTT. It encodes CASSLTSGRGNTEAFF.

This clone was counted once. The chain carries TRBV29-1 and TRBJ2-7, with 7 positions matching TRBD1. After removal of 8 bases from V and 4 bases from J, the junction contained 8 bases not matched to a gene. The CDR3 has 12 residues. Germline V gene lookup returns CDR1 SQVTM and CDR2 ANQGSEA. CDR3 sequence reads: CSSRDSPYEQYF. In DNA form, the CDR3 reads TGCAGCTCCCGGGACAGCCCTTACGAGCAGTACTTC.

This clone came up a few times. V gene TRBV4-2 combines with J gene TRBJ1-1, with D unclear. The V end lost 0 bases, the J end lost 11 bases, and 16 bases lay between the germline ends. This CDR3 region has 14 residues. CDR1 and CDR2 (germline): LGHNA, YNFKEQ. CDR3 nucleotides: TGTGCCAGCAGCCAAGAAAACAGTCTACTGAACGCTTTCTTT. Translating gives CASSQENSLLNAFF.

The chain carries TRBV4-2 and TRBJ1-2; D may be TRBD1 (6 bases). Trimming stripped 6 bases from V and 0 bases from J, with 11 bases between. CDR1 is LGHNA, CDR2 YNFKEQ, per germline. CDR3 length: 14 amino acids. Here the CDR3 DNA reads TGTGCCAGCAGGGACGGACAGCCTAACTATGGCTACACCTTC. Translated: CASRDGQPNYGYTF.

This chain joins TRBV11-2 and TRBJ1-2; weak D call: TRBD1 (5 bases). V shed 3 bases and J shed 4 bases, with 12 bases lying between them. CDR3 length: 14 amino acids. Germline V CDR1 and CDR2: SGHAT, FQNNGV. In nucleotides, the CDR3 is TGTGCCAGCAGCTTCTCAGGGTCGGGCTATGGCTACACCTTC. Amino acid sequence: CASSFSGSGYGYTF.

CDR3: CASSRGNGETQYF. The CDR3 DNA sequence: TGTGCCAGCAGCCGAGGGAATGGAGAGACCCAGTACTTC. J is TRBJ2-5 and V is TRBV14; perhaps TRBD2 as D (5 bases). Germline V lookup: CDR1 SGHDN, CDR2 FVKESK. Trimming pared 4 bases from V and 4 bases from J, leaving 10 bases between. The CDR3 is 13 amino acids.

The table lists this clone with a count of one. This chain links TRBV14 with TRBJ2-1, with unresolved D. CDR1 and CDR2 from the germline V gene are SGHDN and FVKESK. The germline V and J ends were trimmed by 1 base and 7 bases, with 14 bases remaining between them. This CDR3 is 15 amino acids long. As DNA, the CDR3 is TGTGCCAGCAGCCAAGCGTCGACACGACGGAATGAGCAGTTCTTC. Translated, it gives CASSQASTRRNEQFF.